Sequencing of this TCR beta chain was carried out in a study of beta chain features in type 1 diabetes. Whole-study findings and limits: In type 1 diabetes patients, VDJ junctions had fewer insertions; deletions at these junctions were more frequent. Compared with healthy donors, patients appeared to share more similar naive, central memory and regulatory TCRB repertoires.

Of note for this clone: Its target is unknown.

cDNA synthesis used the whole RNA isolate, giving expressed TCRB sequences. The method was immunoSEQ multiplex PCR; TCRdb's version includes in-frame clones alone and lacks a portion of them. The table lists hundreds of thousands of clones, about 10% of them singletons, with 0.015% in the top ten. The sample was naive CD4+ T cells from blood. This sequence was found in a woman in her thirties in good health.

In DNA, the CDR3 is TGTGCCAGCAGCCCTGGTCGTCACACCTTATCCTACGAGCAGTACTTC. Translating it yields CASSPGRHTLSYEQYF. V and J are TRBV7-8 and TRBJ2-7; no definite D call. V was cut by 5 bases and J by 1 base, with 18 bases left in between. Germline V gene data show CDR1 as SGHVS and CDR2 as FQNEAQ. This CDR3 region has 16 residues.